This T cell receptor (beta chain) emerged from a study of blood T cell repertoires in COVID-19. The repertoire was sequenced with immunoSEQ multiplex PCR; TCRdb's copy has only in-frame clones and lacks some. The sample yields around 90,000 clones, 80% seen once. Input material: peripheral blood. The TCR comes from a human donor in a cohort sampled during active COVID-19.

CDR3 residues: CASSNDLTYEQYF. The CDR3 DNA follows: TGTGCCAGCAGCAACGACTTGACCTACGAGCAGTACTTC. This chain connects TRBV7-2 to TRBJ2-7; D uncertain. V dropped 5 bases and J dropped 2 bases, with 10 bases sitting between them. Germline V gene lookup returns CDR1 SGHTA and CDR2 FQGNSA. There are 13 residues in the CDR3.